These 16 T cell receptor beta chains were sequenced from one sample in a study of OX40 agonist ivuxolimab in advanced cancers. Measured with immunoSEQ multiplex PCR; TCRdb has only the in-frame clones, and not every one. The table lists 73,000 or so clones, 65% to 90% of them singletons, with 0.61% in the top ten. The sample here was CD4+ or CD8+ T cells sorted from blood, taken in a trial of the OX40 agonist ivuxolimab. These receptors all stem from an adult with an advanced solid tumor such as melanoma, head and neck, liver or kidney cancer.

The CDR3 reads CASSPLKGQQHMNTEAFF. Here the CDR3 DNA reads TGTGCCAGCAGCCCGCTAAAGGGACAGCAGCACATGAACACTGAAGCTTTCTTT. The chain recombines TRBV14 with TRBJ1-1; 7 bases fit TRBD1. The CDR3 covers 18 residues. Germline V gene data show CDR1 as SGHDN and CDR2 as FVKESK. The V and J ends lost 4 bases and 0 bases, in that order; junction bases with no gene match: 14.

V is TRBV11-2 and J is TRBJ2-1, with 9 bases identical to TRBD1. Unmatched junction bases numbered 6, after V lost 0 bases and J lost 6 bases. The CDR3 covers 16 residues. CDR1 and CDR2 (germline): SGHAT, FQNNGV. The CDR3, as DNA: TGTGCCAGCAGCTTAGATCTTGGACAGGGGATCAATGAGCAGTTCTTC. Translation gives CASSLDLGQGINEQFF.

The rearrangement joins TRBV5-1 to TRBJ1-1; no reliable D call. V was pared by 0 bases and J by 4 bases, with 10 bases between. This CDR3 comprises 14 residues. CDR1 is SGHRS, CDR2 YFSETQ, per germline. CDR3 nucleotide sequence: TGCGCCAGCAGCTTGGCCCTGGTGGGCACTGAAGCTTTCTTT. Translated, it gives CASSLALVGTEAFF.

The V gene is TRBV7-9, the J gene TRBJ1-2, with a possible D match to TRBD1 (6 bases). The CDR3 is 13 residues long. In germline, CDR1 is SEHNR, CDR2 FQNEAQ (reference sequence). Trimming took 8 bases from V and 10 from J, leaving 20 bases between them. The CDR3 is CASAILGQNNYTF. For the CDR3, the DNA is TGTGCCAGCGCCATTCTGGGACAAAATAACTACACCTTC. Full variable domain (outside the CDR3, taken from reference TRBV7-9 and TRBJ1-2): DTGVSQNPRHKITKRGQNVTFRCDPISEHNRLYWYRQTLGQGPEFLTYFQNEAQLEKSRLLSDRFSAERPKGSFSTLEIQRTEQGDSAMYLCASAILGQNNYTFGSGTRLTVV.

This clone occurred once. CDR3 sequence reads: CAWSARGLVSTDTQYF. The CDR3 nucleotides are TGTGCCTGGAGCGCCAGGGGACTGGTAAGCACAGATACGCAGTATTTT. The chain employs TRBV30 and TRBJ2-3; D is tentatively TRBD1 or TRBD2 (6 bases each). Trimming removed 3 bases from V and 0 bases from J, with 16 bases in between. CDR3 size: 16 residues. From germline, CDR1 is GTSNPN and CDR2 SVGIG (reference sequence).

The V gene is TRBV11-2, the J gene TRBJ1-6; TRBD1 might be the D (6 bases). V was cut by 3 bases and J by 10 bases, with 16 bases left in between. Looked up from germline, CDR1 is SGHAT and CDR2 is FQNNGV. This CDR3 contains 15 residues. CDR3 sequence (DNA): TGTGCCAGCAGCTTCAGTACAGGGTCGGGGTCACCCCTCCACTTT. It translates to CASSFSTGSGSPLHF.

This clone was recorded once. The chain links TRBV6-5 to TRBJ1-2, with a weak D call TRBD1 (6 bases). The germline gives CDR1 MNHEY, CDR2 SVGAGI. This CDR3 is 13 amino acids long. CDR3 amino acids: CGVGQGFNYGYTF. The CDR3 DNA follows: TGTGGGGTGGGGCAGGGGTTTAACTATGGCTACACCTTC.

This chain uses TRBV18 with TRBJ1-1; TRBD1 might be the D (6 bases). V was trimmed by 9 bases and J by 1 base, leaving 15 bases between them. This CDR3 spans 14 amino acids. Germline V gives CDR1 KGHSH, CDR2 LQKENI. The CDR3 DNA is TGTGCCAGTCTATGGGAGACAGGGAACACTGAAGCTTTCTTT. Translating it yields CASLWETGNTEAFF.

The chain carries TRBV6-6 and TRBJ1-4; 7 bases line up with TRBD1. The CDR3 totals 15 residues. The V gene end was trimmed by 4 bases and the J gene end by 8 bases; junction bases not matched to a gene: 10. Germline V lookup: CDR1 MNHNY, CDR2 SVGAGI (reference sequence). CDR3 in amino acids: CASSSGDRVGEKLFF. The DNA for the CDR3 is TGTGCCAGCAGTTCCGGTGACAGGGTAGGAGAAAAACTGTTTTTT.

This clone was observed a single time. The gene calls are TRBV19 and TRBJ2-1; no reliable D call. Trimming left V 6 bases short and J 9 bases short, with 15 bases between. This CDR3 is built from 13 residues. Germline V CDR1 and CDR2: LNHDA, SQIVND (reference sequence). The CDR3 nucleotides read TGTGCCAGTAGCCCCGCCGACTGGGGTGAGCAGTTCTTC. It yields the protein CASSPADWGEQFF.

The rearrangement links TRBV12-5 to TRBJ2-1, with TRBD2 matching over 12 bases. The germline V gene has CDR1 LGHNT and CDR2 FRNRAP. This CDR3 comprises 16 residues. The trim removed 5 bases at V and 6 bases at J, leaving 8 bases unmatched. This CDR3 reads CASGPQLAGGFNEQFF. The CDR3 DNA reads TGTGCTAGTGGTCCTCAACTAGCGGGGGGTTTCAATGAGCAGTTCTTC.

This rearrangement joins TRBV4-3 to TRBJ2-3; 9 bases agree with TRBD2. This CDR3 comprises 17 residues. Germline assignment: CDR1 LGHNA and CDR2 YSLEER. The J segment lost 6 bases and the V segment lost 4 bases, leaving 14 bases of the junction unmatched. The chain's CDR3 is CASSRNGPGTSLDTQYF. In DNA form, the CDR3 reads TGCGCCAGCAGCCGGAATGGTCCCGGGACTAGCCTGGATACGCAGTATTTT.

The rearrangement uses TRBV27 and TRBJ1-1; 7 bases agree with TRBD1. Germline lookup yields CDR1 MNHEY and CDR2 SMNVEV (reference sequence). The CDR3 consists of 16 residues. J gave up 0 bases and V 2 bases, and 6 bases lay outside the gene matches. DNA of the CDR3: TGTGCCAGCAGTTTAGCCAGGGGGGTTTTGAACACTGAAGCTTTCTTT. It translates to CASSLARGVLNTEAFF.

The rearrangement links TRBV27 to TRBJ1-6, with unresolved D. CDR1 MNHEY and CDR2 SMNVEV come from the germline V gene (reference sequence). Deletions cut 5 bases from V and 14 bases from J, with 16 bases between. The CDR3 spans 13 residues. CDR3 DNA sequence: TGTGCCAGCAGTAATCTTGCTGGCGACACCCTCCACTTT. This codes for CASSNLAGDTLHF.

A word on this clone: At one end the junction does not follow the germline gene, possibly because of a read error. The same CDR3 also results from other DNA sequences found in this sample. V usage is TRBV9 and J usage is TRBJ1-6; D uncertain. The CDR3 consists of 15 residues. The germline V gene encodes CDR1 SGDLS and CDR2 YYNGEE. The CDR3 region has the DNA TGTGCCAGCAGTGTAGTGGTGGACTTGGGTTCACCCCTCCACTTT. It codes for CASSVVVDLGSPLHF.

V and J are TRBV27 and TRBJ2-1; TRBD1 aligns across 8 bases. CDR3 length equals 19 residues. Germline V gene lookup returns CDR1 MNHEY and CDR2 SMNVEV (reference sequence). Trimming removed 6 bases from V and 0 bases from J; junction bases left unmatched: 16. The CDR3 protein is CASRALPGGENSSYNEQFF. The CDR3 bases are TGTGCCAGCAGGGCCTTACCAGGGGGCGAAAATAGCTCCTACAATGAGCAGTTCTTC.